A single sample is the source of the 9 T cell receptor beta chains below, sequenced in a study of PD-L1 blockade in urothelial cancer. Regarding time point: pretreatment peripheral blood. Measured with immunoSEQ multiplex PCR; TCRdb has only the in-frame clones, and not every one. Here the sample spans about 95,000 clones, roughly 84% being singletons. Sequencing used PBMCs, obtained around atezolizumab (anti-PD-L1) treatment. All receptors come from a man in his 60s with urothelial cancer.

This clone appeared once. The CDR3 coding sequence is TGTGCCAGCAGCGTAGGGACTAGCGGGAGGACCTACACAGATACGCAGTATTTT. It yields the protein CASSVGTSGRTYTDTQYF. This chain links TRBV9 with TRBJ2-3; 14 nucleotides align to TRBD2. Germline CDR1 and CDR2: SGDLS and YYNGEE. CDR3 length: 18 residues. The junction had 5 bases not matched to a gene; V was cut back by 0 bases and J by 2 bases.

V usage is TRBV4-1 and J usage is TRBJ2-7; D uncertain. V lost 0 bases, J lost 9 bases, and 12 bases lay in between. In germline, CDR1 is MGHRA, CDR2 YSYEKL. The CDR3 runs to 13 residues. The CDR3 DNA sequence: TGCGCCAGCAGCCAAGATCTCGCTGTGCGGCAGTACTTC. Translating it yields CASSQDLAVRQYF.

The V call is TRBV9, the J call TRBJ2-6, with 10 bases matching TRBD1. CDR3 size: 17 residues. V gave up 7 bases and J gave up 0 bases; unmatched junction bases: 7. CDR1 is SGDLS and CDR2 is YYNGEE in the germline V gene. CDR3 DNA: TGTGCCAGCTCCTTTGGGACAGGGGTCTCTGGGGCCAACGTCCTGACTTTC. Protein: CASSFGTGVSGANVLTF. Looking up the rest from reference TRBV9 and TRBJ2-6 gives the full variable domain: DSGVTQTPKHLITATGQRVTLRCSPRSGDLSVYWYQQSLDQGLQFLIQYYNGEERAKGNILERFSAQQFPDLHSELNLSSLELGDSALYFCASSFGTGVSGANVLTFGAGSRLTVL.

With regard to this clone: The junction departs from germline at one end; a sequencing error may be responsible. This chain connects TRBV7-7 to TRBJ2-6, with D tentatively TRBD1 (5 bases). This CDR3 is built from 15 residues. Germline lookup yields CDR1 SSHAT and CDR2 FNYEAQ (reference sequence). This CDR3 is CASSPQGSGANVLTF. The CDR3 DNA follows: TGTGCTAGCAGCCCCCAGGGTTCTGGGGCCAACGTCCTGACTTTC.

The chain is built from TRBV2 and TRBJ2-3, with 9 bases identical to TRBD1. This CDR3 has 14 residues. Germline-derived CDR1 and CDR2 are SNHLY and FYNNEI. V shed 3 bases, J shed 6 bases, and the junction held 4 bases outside the gene matches. The CDR3 is CASSDYRGHDTQYF. The DNA of the CDR3 is TGTGCCAGCAGTGATTACAGGGGGCATGATACGCAGTATTTT.

This clone was seen only once. This chain links TRBV5-1 with TRBJ1-2; D perhaps matches TRBD1 (6 bases). CDR3 length: 13 residues. Germline V gives CDR1 SGHRS, CDR2 YFSETQ. V was trimmed by 0 bases and J by 8 bases, leaving 11 bases between them. The CDR3 spells CASSLGTAAGYTF. The DNA of the CDR3 is TGCGCCAGCAGCTTGGGGACAGCCGCGGGCTACACCTTC.

The rearrangement links TRBV13 to TRBJ1-2, with D maybe TRBD1 (6 bases). The germline gives CDR1 PRHDT, CDR2 FYEKMQ (reference sequence). The CDR3 loop spans 16 amino acids. V dropped 7 bases and J dropped 1 base, with 19 bases sitting between them. The CDR3 DNA follows: TGTGCCAGCATCAAAAGACAGGTGGCCCTTAACTATGGCTACACCTTC. Translating it yields CASIKRQVALNYGYTF.

Concerning this clone itself: This specimen includes other DNA sequences encoding the same CDR3. V and J are TRBV2 and TRBJ2-5; maybe TRBD2 (5 bases). The CDR3 has 13 amino acids. Germline CDR1 reads SNHLY; CDR2 reads FYNNEI. Trimming left V 3 bases short and J 5 bases short, with 10 bases between. CDR3 amino acids: CASSEGWRETQYF. The CDR3 nucleotides are TGTGCCAGCAGTGAGGGGTGGAGGGAGACCCAGTACTTC.

This clone was picked up one time. The chain employs TRBV5-1 and TRBJ2-5; weak D call: TRBD2 (6 bases). Trimming stripped 3 bases from V and 1 base from J, with 10 bases between. The germline gives CDR1 SGHRS, CDR2 YFSETQ. This CDR3 has 14 amino acids. CDR3 protein: CASSWDSSQETQYF. The DNA for the CDR3 is TGCGCCAGCAGCTGGGACTCCAGCCAAGAGACCCAGTACTTC.